Listed below are T cell receptor beta chains from one sample, sequenced in a study of blood T cell repertoires in COVID-19. Repertoires were generated with immunoSEQ multiplex PCR, while TCRdb's copy carries only in-frame clones and drops some. Of about 330,000 clones listed, roughly 90% are singletons. The sequenced sample was peripheral blood. The receptors originated from a woman aged 50 to 60 with active or convalescent COVID-19. The CDR3 runs from the conserved cysteine through the conserved F or W. The D gene is left open where the match is weak. Size values are once, few and many counts, or a class for expanded clones, and some rows have none.

J: TRBJ1-1
D: .
V: TRBV16
size: .
CDR3: CASSQFSMNTEAFF
DNA: TGTGCCAGCAGCCAATTTTCCATGAACACTGAAGCTTTCTTT

J: TRBJ2-5
D: TRBD1
V: TRBV10-1
size: once
CDR3: CATNGTGEETQYF
DNA: TGCGCCACCAACGGGACAGGTGAGGAGACCCAGTACTTC

J: TRBJ2-7
D: .
V: TRBV7-3
size: few
CDR3: CASSLNREYEQYF
DNA: TGTGCCAGCAGCTTAAACAGGGAATACGAGCAGTACTTC

J: TRBJ1-5
D: .
V: TRBV7-3
size: .
CDR3: CASSLTPVSNQPQHF
DNA: TGTGCCAGCAGCTTAACGCCAGTTAGCAATCAGCCCCAGCATTTT

J: TRBJ2-1
D: TRBD2
V: TRBV18
size: .
CDR3: CASSLSRTGSRTSGRYNEQFF
DNA: TGTGCCAGCTCACTAAGCCGGACAGGGTCCCGGACTAGCGGGAGGTACAATGAGCAGTTCTTC

J: TRBJ1-4
D: .
V: TRBV5-1
size: .
CDR3: CASSSGVPTINEKLFF
DNA: TGCGCCAGCAGCTCCGGGGTTCCGACGATTAATGAAAAACTGTTTTTT

J: TRBJ2-3
D: TRBD2
V: TRBV27
size: .
CDR3: CASSLSWRGGASTQYF
DNA: TGTGCCAGCAGTTTATCGTGGCGCGGGGGGGCATCTACGCAGTATTTT

J: TRBJ2-5
D: .
V: TRBV5-4
size: .
CDR3: CASSLAGGLETQYF
DNA: TGTGCCAGCAGCTTGGCGGGGGGCCTAGAGACCCAGTACTTC

J: TRBJ2-7
D: .
V: TRBV19
size: .
CDR3: CASKAASSYEQYF
DNA: TGTGCCAGTAAAGCGGCAAGCTCCTACGAGCAGTACTTC

J: TRBJ2-5
D: .
V: TRBV6-4
size: .
CDR3: CASSGDLGETQYF
DNA: TGTGCCAGCAGTGGAGACCTCGGGGAGACCCAGTACTTC

J: TRBJ1-5
D: TRBD1
V: TRBV11-2
size: .
CDR3: CASSQGQGSNQPQHF
DNA: TGTGCCAGCAGCCAGGGACAGGGGAGCAATCAGCCCCAGCATTTT

J: TRBJ2-1
D: .
V: TRBV15
size: .
CDR3: CATSIPYLDNEQFF
DNA: TGTGCCACCAGCATTCCTTACTTGGACAATGAGCAGTTCTTC

J: TRBJ2-3
D: .
V: TRBV4-3
size: .
CDR3: CASSQPGDKAKDTQYF
DNA: TGCGCCAGCAGCCAACCAGGGGATAAAGCGAAAGATACGCAGTATTTT

J: TRBJ1-5
D: TRBD1
V: TRBV6-4
size: .
CDR3: CASSWDRVDQPQHF
DNA: TGTGCCAGCAGTTGGGACAGGGTAGATCAGCCCCAGCATTTT

J: TRBJ1-6
D: .
V: TRBV3-1/TRBV3-2
size: .
CDR3: CASSLNQGPTDSPLHF
DNA: TGTGCCAGCAGTCTCAACCAGGGTCCCACGGATTCACCCCTCCACTTT

J: TRBJ2-1
D: TRBD2
V: TRBV9
size: .
CDR3: CASSVGWGLAPEQFF
DNA: TGTGCCAGCAGCGTAGGGTGGGGACTAGCACCTGAGCAGTTCTTC

J: TRBJ1-2
D: TRBD1
V: TRBV5-1
size: .
CDR3: CASSPYPFAGQGVGYTF
DNA: TGCGCCAGCAGCCCCTACCCGTTTGCGGGACAGGGTGTTGGCTACACCTTC

J: TRBJ1-2
D: .
V: TRBV6-2/TRBV6-3
size: .
CDR3: CASSPRAGDSGYTF
DNA: TGTGCCAGCAGTCCCAGGGCAGGGGATTCAGGCTACACCTTC

J: TRBJ1-2
D: .
V: TRBV10-3
size: .
CDR3: CAIKKDDTANYGYTF
DNA: TGTGCCATCAAGAAGGATGACACCGCTAACTATGGCTACACCTTC

J: TRBJ2-1
D: TRBD1
V: TRBV29-1
size: .
CDR3: CSVDRGTYNEQFF
DNA: TGCAGCGTGGACAGGGGGACCTACAATGAGCAGTTCTTC

J: TRBJ1-1
D: .
V: TRBV18
size: .
CDR3: CASSPRAAGGRAAEAFF
DNA: TGTGCCAGCTCACCAAGAGCGGCTGGGGGCAGGGCTGCTGAAGCTTTCTTT

J: TRBJ2-5
D: TRBD1
V: TRBV7-2
size: .
CDR3: CASSLVFVGQGLSETQYF
DNA: TGTGCCAGCAGCTTAGTCTTTGTAGGACAGGGGCTTTCGGAGACCCAGTACTTC

J: TRBJ1-5
D: .
V: TRBV6-5
size: .
CDR3: CASSSRVNQPQHF
DNA: TGTGCCAGCTCGTCCAGGGTCAATCAGCCCCAGCATTTT

J: TRBJ1-2
D: .
V: TRBV6-5
size: .
CDR3: CASRKENYGYTF
DNA: TGTGCCAGCAGGAAGGAGAACTATGGCTACACCTTC